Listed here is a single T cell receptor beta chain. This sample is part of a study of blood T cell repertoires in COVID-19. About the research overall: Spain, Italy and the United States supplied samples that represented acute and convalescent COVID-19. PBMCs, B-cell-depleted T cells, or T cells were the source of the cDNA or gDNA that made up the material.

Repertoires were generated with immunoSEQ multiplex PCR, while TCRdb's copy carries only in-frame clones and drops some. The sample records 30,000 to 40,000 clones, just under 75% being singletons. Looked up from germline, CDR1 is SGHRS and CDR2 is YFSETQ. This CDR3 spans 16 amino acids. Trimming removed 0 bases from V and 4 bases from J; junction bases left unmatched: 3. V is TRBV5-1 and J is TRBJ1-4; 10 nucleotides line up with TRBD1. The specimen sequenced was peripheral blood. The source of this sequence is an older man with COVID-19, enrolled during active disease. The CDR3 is CASSLDWTGGNEKLFF. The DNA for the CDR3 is TGCGCCAGCAGCTTGGATTGGACAGGGGGTAATGAAAAACTGTTTTTT.